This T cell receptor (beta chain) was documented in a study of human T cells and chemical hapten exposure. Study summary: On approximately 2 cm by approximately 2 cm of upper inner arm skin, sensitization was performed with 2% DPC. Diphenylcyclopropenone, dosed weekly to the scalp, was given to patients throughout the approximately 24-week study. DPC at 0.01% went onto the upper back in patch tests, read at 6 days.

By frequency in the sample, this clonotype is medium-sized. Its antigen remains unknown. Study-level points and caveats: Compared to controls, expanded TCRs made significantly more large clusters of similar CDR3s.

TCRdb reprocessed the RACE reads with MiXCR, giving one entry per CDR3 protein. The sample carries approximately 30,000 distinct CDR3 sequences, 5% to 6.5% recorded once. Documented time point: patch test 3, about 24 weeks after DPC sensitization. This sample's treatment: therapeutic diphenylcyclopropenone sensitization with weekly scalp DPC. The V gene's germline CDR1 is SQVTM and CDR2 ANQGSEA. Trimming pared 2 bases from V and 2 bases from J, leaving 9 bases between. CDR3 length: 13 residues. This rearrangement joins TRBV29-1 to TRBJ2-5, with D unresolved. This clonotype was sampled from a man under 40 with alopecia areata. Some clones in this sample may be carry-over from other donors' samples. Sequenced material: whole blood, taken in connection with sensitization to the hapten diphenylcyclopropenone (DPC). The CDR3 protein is CSVEQQLQETQYF. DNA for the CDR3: TGCAGCGTTGAACAACAATTACAAGAGACCCAGTACTTC.